What follows is one T cell receptor (beta chain) and its context. Its antigen is still unknown. The data were taken from a study of vaccination and CD4 T cells after COVID-19. Across the study: Cultures that served as controls received a CEFX pool, an HIV-1 Nef pool, or no peptide.

CDR3 length equals 13 residues. With 3 bases removed from V and 6 bases from J, the gap between germline ends came to 12 bases. Germline CDR1 reads DFQATT; CDR2 reads SNEGSKA (reference sequence). Treatment meaning: roughly ten-day PBMC culture with coronavirus spike peptide pools or control peptides (ViraFEST assay). Under the ViraFEST approach, antigen-specific T cells were expanded with peptide pools and TCRs subsequently sequenced. Wells contained around 2 million PBMCs each, and these were cultured with around 10 IU/ml IL-2 and 9 to 10 ug/ml peptide pools. The Oncomine TCR Beta short-read assay sequenced DNA from cultured CD4+ T cells. From the PCR reads, TCRdb called clonotypes with MiXCR, one entry per CDR3 protein. The repertoire has around 11,000 distinct CDR3 sequences, 25% of them found once; the top ten carry about 24%.

The sequencing here drew on CD4+ T cells from blood, cultured in vitro, taken after SARS-CoV-2 vaccination. J is TRBJ2-4 and V is TRBV20-1; D remains ambiguous. This sequence originates from a human donor who had recovered from COVID-19. The CDR3 region is CSARIYLGNIQYF. The CDR3 bases are TGCAGTGCTAGGATCTACCTTGGAAACATTCAGTACTTC.